A single sample is the source of the 12 T cell receptor beta chains below, sequenced in a study of radiotherapy plus CTLA-4 blockade in lung cancer. Profiling relied on immunoSEQ multiplex PCR, and the TCRdb table lists in-frame clones only, not all of them. The sample includes more than 95,000 clones, roughly 79% of them seen just once. The sample consisted of peripheral blood, taken from a patient treated with radiotherapy plus ipilimumab. These receptors were taken from a human donor with non-small cell lung cancer who had a partial response to radiotherapy plus ipilimumab. Some clones in this sample may be carry-over from other donors' samples.

The chain employs TRBV5-1 and TRBJ2-1, with 9 nucleotides matching TRBD2. This CDR3 contains 16 residues. Per germline, CDR1 SGHRS and CDR2 YFSETQ. V dropped 4 bases and J dropped 4; count of bases not matched to a gene: 9. CDR3 residues: CASSRLLAGSYNEQFF. As DNA, the CDR3 is TGCGCCAGCAGCCGTCTCCTAGCGGGAAGTTACAATGAGCAGTTCTTC.

Only a few counts were recorded for this clone. The J gene is TRBJ2-5, the V gene TRBV5-1, with a weak D call TRBD1 (8 bases). The CDR3 is 14 amino acids. Trimming removed 3 bases from V and 5 bases from J, with 14 bases in between. CDR1 is SGHRS, CDR2 YFSETQ, per germline. DNA for the CDR3: TGCGCCAGCAGCTCTGGACAGGGAGGGGAGACCCAGTACTTC. This gives the protein CASSSGQGGETQYF.

The chain carries TRBV19 and TRBJ2-3; TRBD1 aligns across 8 bases. The J segment lost 2 bases and the V segment lost 7 bases, leaving 8 bases of the junction unmatched. From germline, CDR1 is LNHDA and CDR2 SQIVND (reference sequence). This CDR3 comprises 15 residues. CDR3: CASTLQGAVTDTQYF. CDR3 DNA sequence: TGTGCCAGTACCTTGCAGGGGGCTGTCACAGATACGCAGTATTTT.

The sample holds a few counts of this clone. The rearrangement joins TRBV6-5 to TRBJ1-4, with D possibly matching TRBD1 (6 bases). Germline assignment: CDR1 MNHEY and CDR2 SVGAGI. The CDR3 sequence is 15 residues long. V was clipped by 8 bases and J by 4 bases, with 17 bases between them. The CDR3 DNA is TGTGCCAGCGACGAACACAGGGAGGGTAATGAAAAACTGTTTTTT. It codes for CASDEHREGNEKLFF.

The gene calls are TRBV29-1 and TRBJ2-1, with a weak D call TRBD2 (5 bases). This CDR3 has 12 residues. V was shortened by 3 bases and J by 13 bases, with 16 bases between the two germline ends. Germline-derived CDR1 and CDR2 are SQVTM and ANQGSEA. In DNA, the CDR3 is TGCAGCGTTGACCGGACTCTAACGGGCCAGTTCTTC. Its translation is CSVDRTLTGQFF.

This clone was detected once. This rearrangement joins TRBV27 to TRBJ2-1; 11 bases match TRBD2. V was pared by 5 bases and J by 6 bases, with 3 bases of the junction left unmatched. CDR3 length: 14 amino acids. Germline values: CDR1 MNHEY, CDR2 SMNVEV (reference sequence). The CDR3 spells CASSNGLAGNEQFF. In DNA form, the CDR3 reads TGTGCCAGCAGTAACGGACTAGCGGGCAATGAGCAGTTCTTC.

The gene calls are TRBV30 and TRBJ2-6; D call uncertain. This CDR3 has 15 residues. With 0 bases removed from V and 2 bases from J, the gap between germline ends came to 8 bases. Per the germline V gene, CDR1 is GTSNPN and CDR2 is SVGIG (reference sequence). CDR3 sequence reads: CAWSVSGTGANVLTF. CDR3 sequence (DNA): TGTGCCTGGAGTGTTTCAGGAACTGGGGCCAACGTCCTGACTTTC.

This chain links TRBV7-2 with TRBJ2-3; 7 bases are a match to TRBD2. CDR1 and CDR2 from the germline V gene are SGHTA and FQGNSA. The CDR3 totals 15 residues. V gave up 5 bases and J gave up 0 bases; unmatched junction bases: 5. The CDR3 DNA is TGTGCCAGCAGCGTAGAGCGGGGTAGCACAGATACGCAGTATTTT. Its translation: CASSVERGSTDTQYF.

As DNA, the CDR3 is TGTGCCAGCAGCGCGGACTCCACATTAGGTTCACCCCTCCACTTT. This encodes CASSADSTLGSPLHF. V gene TRBV2 combines with J gene TRBJ1-6; D unclear. V was cut by 6 bases and J by 9 bases, with 18 bases left in between. Germline values: CDR1 SNHLY, CDR2 FYNNEI. CDR3 length: 15 amino acids.

The gene calls are TRBV6-5 and TRBJ2-7; TRBD2 matches 9 bases. The CDR3 consists of 15 residues. Germline values: CDR1 MNHEY, CDR2 SVGAGI. V lost 6 bases, J lost 5 bases, and 11 bases stayed unmatched. CDR3 residues: CASRAAGLATDEQYF. In DNA, the CDR3 is TGTGCCAGCAGGGCCGCGGGACTAGCTACTGACGAGCAGTACTTC.

This clone was seen only a few times. The rearrangement joins TRBV6-6 to TRBJ1-3; D is unresolved. The V and J ends lost 9 bases and 4 bases respectively, with 22 bases between them. Per germline, CDR1 MNHNY and CDR2 SVGAGI (reference sequence). The CDR3 is 16 residues long. In nucleotides, the CDR3 is TGTGCCAGTCGCGATCCTTCCACGGGTTCCGGAAACACCATATATTTT. Protein: CASRDPSTGSGNTIYF.

The chain uses TRBV10-3 and TRBJ2-7, with TRBD2 as a possible D gene (5 bases). Germline V CDR1 and CDR2: ENHRY, SYGVKD. With 1 base removed from V and 3 bases from J, the gap between germline ends came to 25 bases. CDR3 length: 19 amino acids. The CDR3 region has the DNA TGTGCCATCAGTGAGTGGGGTCCTCGAGCGCGGACTTTACGCTACGAGCAGTACTTC. Its translation is CAISEWGPRARTLRYEQYF.